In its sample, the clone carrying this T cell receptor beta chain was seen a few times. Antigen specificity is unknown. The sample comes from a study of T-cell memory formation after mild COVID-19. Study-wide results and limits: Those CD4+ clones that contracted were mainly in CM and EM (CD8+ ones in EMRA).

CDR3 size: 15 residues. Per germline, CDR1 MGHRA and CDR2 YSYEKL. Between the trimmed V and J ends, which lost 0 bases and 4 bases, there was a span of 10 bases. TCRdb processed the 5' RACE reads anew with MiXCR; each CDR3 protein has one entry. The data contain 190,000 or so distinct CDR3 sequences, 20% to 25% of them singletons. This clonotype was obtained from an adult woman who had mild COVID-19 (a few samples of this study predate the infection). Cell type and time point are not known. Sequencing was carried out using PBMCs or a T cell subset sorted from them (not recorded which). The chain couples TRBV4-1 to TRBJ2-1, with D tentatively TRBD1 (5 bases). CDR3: CASSQDRVVYNEQFF. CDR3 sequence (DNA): TGCGCCAGCAGCCAAGACAGGGTGGTTTACAATGAGCAGTTCTTC.